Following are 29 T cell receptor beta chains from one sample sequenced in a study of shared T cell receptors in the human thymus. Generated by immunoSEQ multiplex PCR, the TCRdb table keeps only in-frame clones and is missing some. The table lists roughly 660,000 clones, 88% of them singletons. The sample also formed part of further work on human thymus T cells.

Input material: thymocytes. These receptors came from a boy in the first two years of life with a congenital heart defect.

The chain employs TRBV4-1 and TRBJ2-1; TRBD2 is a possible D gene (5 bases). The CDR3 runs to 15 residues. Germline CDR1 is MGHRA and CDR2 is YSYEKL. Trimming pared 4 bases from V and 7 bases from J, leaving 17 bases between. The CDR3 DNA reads TGCGCCAGCAGCCTTACTAGGGAGATTGGAAATGAGCAGTTCTTC. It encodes CASSLTREIGNEQFF.

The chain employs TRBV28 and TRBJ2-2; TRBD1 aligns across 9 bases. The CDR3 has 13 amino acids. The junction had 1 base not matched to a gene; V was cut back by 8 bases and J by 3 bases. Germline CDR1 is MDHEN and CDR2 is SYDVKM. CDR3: CASGQGYTGELFF. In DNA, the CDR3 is TGTGCCAGCGGACAGGGGTACACCGGGGAGCTGTTTTTT.

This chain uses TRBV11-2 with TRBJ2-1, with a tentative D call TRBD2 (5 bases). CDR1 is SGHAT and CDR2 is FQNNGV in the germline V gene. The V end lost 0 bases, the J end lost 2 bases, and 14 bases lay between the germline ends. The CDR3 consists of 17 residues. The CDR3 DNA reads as TGTGCCAGCAGCTTAGAGGCGGCTAGCCATACCTACAATGAGCAGTTCTTC. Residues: CASSLEAASHTYNEQFF. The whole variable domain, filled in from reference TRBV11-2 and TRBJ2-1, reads EAGVAQSPRYKIIEKRQSVAFWCNPISGHATLYWYQQILGQGPKLLIQFQNNGVVDDSQLPKDRFSAERLKGVDSTLKIQPAKLEDSAVYLCASSLEAASHTYNEQFFGPGTRLTVL.

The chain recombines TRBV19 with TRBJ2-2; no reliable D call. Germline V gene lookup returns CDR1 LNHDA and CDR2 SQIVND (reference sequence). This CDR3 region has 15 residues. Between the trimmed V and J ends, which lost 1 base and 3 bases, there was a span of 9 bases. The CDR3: CASSIARRDTGELFF. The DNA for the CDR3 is TGTGCCAGTAGTATAGCACGACGGGACACCGGGGAGCTGTTTTTT.

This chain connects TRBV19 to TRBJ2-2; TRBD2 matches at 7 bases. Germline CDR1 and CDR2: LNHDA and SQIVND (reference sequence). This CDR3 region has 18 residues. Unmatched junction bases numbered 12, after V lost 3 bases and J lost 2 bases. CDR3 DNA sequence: TGTGCCAGTAGTATGGAGCGGGGCCCACGAAACAACACCGGGGAGCTGTTTTTT. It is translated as CASSMERGPRNNTGELFF.

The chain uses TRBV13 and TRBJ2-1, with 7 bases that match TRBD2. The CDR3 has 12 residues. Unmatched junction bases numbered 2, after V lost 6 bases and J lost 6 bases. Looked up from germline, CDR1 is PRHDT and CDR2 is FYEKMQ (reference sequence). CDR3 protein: CASRERGNEQFF. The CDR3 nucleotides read TGTGCCAGCAGAGAGCGGGGCAATGAGCAGTTCTTC.

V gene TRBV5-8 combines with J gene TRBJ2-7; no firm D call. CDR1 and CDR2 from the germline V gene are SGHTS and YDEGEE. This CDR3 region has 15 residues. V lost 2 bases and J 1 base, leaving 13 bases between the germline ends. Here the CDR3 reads CASSFKPHWSYEQYF. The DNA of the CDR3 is TGTGCCAGCAGCTTTAAACCCCACTGGTCCTACGAGCAGTACTTC.

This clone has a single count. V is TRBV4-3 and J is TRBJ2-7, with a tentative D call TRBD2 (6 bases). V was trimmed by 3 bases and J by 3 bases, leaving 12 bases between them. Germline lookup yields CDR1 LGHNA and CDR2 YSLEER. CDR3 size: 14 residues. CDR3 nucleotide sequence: TGCGCCAGCAGCCAGGGGCGGGGAAGCTACGAGCAGTACTTC. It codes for CASSQGRGSYEQYF.

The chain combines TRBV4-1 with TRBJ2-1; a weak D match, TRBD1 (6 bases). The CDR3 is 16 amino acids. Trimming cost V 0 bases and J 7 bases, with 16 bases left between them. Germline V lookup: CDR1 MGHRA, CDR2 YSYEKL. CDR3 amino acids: CASSQDGGQTLNEQFF. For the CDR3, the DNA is TGCGCCAGCAGCCAAGATGGGGGACAAACCTTAAATGAGCAGTTCTTC.

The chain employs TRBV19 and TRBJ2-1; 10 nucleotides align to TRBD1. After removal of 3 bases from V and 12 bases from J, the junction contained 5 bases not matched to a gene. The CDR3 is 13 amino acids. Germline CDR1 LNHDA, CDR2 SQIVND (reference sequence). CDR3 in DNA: TGTGCCAGTAGTATCGTGACAGGGGGCATGCAGTTCTTC. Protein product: CASSIVTGGMQFF.

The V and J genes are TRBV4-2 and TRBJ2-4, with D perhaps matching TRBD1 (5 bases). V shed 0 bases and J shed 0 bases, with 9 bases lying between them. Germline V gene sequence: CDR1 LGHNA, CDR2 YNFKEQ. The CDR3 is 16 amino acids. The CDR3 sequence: CASSQEMGLAKNIQYF. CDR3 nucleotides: TGTGCCAGCAGCCAAGAGATGGGGCTAGCCAAAAACATTCAGTACTTC.

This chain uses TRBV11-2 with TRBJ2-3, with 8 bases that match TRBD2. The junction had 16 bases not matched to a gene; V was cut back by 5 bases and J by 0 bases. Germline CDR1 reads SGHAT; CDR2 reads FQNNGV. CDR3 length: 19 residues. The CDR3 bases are TGTGCCAGCAGCCACCACCCACTAGCGGCCAGACCTAGCACAGATACGCAGTATTTT. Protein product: CASSHHPLAARPSTDTQYF.

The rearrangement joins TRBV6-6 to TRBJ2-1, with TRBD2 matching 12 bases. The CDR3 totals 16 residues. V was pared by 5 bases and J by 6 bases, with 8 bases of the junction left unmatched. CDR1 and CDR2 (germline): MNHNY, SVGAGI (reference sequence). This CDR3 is CASSPVRTSGTNEQFF. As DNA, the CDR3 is TGTGCCAGCAGTCCCGTAAGGACTAGCGGGACCAATGAGCAGTTCTTC.

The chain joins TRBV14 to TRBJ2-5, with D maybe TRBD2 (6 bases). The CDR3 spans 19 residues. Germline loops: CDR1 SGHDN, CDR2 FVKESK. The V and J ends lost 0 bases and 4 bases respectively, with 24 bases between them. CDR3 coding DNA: TGTGCCAGCAGCCAAGAAGGGCGGGGTCCCCGACTAAGGAGAGAGACCCAGTACTTC. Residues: CASSQEGRGPRLRRETQYF.

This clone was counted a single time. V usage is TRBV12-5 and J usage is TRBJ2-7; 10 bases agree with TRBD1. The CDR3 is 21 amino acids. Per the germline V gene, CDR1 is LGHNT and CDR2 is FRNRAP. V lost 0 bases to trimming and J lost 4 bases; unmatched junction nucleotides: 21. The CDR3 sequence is CASGLVVTPPWLGTGVYEQYF. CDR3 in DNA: TGTGCTAGTGGTTTGGTAGTGACCCCCCCCTGGCTAGGGACAGGGGTTTACGAGCAGTACTTC.

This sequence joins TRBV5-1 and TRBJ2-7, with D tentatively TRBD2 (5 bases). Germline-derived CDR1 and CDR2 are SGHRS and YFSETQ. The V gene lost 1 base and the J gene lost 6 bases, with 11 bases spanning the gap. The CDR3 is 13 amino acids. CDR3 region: CASSLTSRGEQYF. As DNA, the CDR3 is TGCGCCAGCAGCTTGACTAGTAGAGGCGAGCAGTACTTC.

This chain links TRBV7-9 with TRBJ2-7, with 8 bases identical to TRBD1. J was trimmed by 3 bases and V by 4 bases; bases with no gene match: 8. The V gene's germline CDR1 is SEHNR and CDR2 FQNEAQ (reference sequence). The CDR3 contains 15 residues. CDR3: CASSSPRTGYYEQYF. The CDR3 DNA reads TGTGCCAGCAGCTCACCGCGGACAGGGTACTACGAGCAGTACTTC.

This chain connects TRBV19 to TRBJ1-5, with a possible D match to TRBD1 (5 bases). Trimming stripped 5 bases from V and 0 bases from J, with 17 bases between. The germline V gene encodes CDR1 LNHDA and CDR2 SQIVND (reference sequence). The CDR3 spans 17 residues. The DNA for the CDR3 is TGTGCCAGTAGTCCACACCTAACAGGTGATAGCAATCAGCCCCAGCATTTT. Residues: CASSPHLTGDSNQPQHF.

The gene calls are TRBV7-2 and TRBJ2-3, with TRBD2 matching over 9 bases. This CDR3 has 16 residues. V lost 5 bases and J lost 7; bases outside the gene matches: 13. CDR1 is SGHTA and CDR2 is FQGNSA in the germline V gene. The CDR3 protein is CASSRVGLAGPYTQYF. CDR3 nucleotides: TGTGCCAGCAGCCGCGTCGGGCTAGCGGGGCCCTATACGCAGTATTTT. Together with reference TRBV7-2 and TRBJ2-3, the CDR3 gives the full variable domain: GAGVSQSPSNKVTEKGKDVELRCDPISGHTALYWYRQSLGQGLEFLIYFQGNSAPDKSGLPSDRFSAERTGGSVSTLTIQRTQQEDSAVYLCASSRVGLAGPYTQYFGPGTRLTVL.

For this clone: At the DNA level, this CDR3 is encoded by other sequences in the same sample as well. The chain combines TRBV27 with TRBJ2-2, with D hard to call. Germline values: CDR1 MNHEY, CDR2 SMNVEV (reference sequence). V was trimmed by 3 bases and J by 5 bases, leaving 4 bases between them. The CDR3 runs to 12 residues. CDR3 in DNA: TGTGCCAGCAGTTTGAGAACCGGGGAGCTGTTTTTT. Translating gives CASSLRTGELFF.

The CDR3 DNA follows: TGCGCCAGCAGTCAATGGTGGGAGGCCTCTTTCTCTGGAAACACCATATATTTT. Residues: CASSQWWEASFSGNTIYF. This chain uses TRBV23-1 with TRBJ1-3, with unresolved D. TRBV23-1 is annotated as an ORF whose role is uncertain. The V end lost 1 base, the J end lost 0 bases, and 16 bases lay between the germline ends. The CDR3 is 18 amino acids.

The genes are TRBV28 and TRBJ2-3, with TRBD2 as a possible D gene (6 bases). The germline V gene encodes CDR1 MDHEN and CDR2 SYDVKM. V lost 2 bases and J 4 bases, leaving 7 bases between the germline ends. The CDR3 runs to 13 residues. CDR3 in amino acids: CASSLVAADTQYF. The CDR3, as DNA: TGTGCCAGCAGTTTAGTAGCGGCAGATACGCAGTATTTT.

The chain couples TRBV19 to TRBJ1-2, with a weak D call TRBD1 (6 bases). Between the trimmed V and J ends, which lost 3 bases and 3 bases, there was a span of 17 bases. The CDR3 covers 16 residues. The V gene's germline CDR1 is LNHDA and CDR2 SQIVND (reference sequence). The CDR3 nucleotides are TGTGCCAGTAGTATCCTATTGCGGGGGGGCGACTATGGCTACACCTTC. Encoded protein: CASSILLRGGDYGYTF.

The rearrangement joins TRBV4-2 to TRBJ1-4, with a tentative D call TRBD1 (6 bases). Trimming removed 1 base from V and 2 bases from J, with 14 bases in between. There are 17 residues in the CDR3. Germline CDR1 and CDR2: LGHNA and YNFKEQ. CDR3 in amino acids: CASSQGPRGATNEKLFF. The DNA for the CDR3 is TGTGCCAGCAGCCAAGGCCCCCGGGGGGCCACTAATGAAAAACTGTTTTTT.

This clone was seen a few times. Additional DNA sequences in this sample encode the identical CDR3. The CDR3 region has the DNA TGCGCCAGCAGCCAGGACAGGGGTTACGAGCAGTACTTC. The encoded protein is CASSQDRGYEQYF. The chain links TRBV4-1 to TRBJ2-7; 9 nucleotides match TRBD1. Germline V gene lookup returns CDR1 MGHRA and CDR2 YSYEKL. The CDR3 consists of 13 residues. V was clipped by 3 bases and J by 4 bases; unmatched bases: 1.

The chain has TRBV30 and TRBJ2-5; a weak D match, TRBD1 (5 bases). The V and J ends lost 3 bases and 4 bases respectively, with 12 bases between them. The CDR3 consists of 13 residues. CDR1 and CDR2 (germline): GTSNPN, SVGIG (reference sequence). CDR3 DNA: TGTGCCTGGAGCCCAGGGCTAGGAGAGACCCAGTACTTC. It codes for CAWSPGLGETQYF.

The chain's CDR3 is CASSPAGEAYEQYF. CDR3 DNA sequence: TGCGCCAGCAGCCCGGCGGGAGAAGCCTACGAGCAGTACTTC. J is TRBJ2-7 and V is TRBV4-1; TRBD2 matches at 7 bases. The junction had 5 bases not matched to a gene; V was cut back by 4 bases and J by 2 bases. CDR3 length: 14 amino acids. The V gene's germline CDR1 is MGHRA and CDR2 YSYEKL.

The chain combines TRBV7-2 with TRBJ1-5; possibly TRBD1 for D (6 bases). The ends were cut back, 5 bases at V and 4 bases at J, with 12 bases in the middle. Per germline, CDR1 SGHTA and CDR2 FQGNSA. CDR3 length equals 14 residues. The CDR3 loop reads CASSPFDRNQPQHF. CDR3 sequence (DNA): TGTGCCAGCAGCCCTTTCGACAGGAATCAGCCCCAGCATTTT.

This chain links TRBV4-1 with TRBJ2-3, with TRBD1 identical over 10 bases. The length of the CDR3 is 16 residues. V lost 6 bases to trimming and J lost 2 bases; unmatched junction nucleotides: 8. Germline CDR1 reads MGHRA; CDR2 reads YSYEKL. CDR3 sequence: CASRPDRGLDTDTQYF. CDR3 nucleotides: TGCGCCAGCAGACCTGACAGGGGGCTAGACACAGATACGCAGTATTTT.